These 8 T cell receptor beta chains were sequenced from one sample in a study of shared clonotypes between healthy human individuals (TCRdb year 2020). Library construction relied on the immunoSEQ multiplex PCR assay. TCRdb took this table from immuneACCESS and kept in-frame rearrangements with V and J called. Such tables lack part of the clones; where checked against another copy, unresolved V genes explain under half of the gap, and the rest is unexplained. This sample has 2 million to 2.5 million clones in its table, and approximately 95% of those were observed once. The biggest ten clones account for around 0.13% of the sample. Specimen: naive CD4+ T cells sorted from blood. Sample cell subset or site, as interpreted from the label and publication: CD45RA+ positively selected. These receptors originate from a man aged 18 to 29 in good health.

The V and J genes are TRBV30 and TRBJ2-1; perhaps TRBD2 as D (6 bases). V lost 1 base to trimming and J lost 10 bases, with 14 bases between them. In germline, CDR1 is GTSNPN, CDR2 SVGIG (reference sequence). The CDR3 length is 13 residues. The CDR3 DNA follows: TGTGCCTGGAGTGGGGGCGGGGTCAGCGAGCAGTTCTTC. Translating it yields CAWSGGGVSEQFF.

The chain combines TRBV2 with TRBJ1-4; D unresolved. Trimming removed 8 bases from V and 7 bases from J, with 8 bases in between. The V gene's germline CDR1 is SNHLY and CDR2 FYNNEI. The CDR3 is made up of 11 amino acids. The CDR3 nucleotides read TGTGCCAGCTGCGTTTCTGAAAAACTGTTTTTT. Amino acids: CASCVSEKLFF. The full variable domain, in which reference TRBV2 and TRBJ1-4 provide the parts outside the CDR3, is EPEVTQTPSHQVTQMGQEVILRCVPISNHLYFYWYRQILGQKVEFLVSFYNNEISEKSEIFDDQFSVERPDGSNFTLKIRSTKLEDSAMYFCASCVSEKLFFGSGTQLSVL.

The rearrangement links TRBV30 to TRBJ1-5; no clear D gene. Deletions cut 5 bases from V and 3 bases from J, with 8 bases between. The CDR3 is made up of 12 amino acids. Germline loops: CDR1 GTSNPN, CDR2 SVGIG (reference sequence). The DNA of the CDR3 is TGTGCCTGGTCCAGGAACAATCAGCCCCAGCATTTT. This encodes CAWSRNNQPQHF.

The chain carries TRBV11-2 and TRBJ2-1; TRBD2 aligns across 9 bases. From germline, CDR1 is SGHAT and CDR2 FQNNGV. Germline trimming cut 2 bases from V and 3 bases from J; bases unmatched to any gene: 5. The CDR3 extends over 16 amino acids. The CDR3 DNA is TGTGCCAGCAGCTTACAGCGGGGGGTCGTCTACAATGAGCAGTTCTTC. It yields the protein CASSLQRGVVYNEQFF.

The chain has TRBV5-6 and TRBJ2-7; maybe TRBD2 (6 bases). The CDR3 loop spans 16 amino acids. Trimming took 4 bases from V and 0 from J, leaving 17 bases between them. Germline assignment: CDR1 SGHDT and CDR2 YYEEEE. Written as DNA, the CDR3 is TGTGCCAGCAGCGCCGGGAGCAGGACGCTCTCCTACGAGCAGTACTTC. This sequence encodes CASSAGSRTLSYEQYF.

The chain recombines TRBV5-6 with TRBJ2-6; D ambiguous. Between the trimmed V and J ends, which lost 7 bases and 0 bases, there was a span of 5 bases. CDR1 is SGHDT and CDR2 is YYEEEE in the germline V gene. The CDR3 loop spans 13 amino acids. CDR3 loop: CASGDSGANVLTF. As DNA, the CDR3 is TGTGCCAGCGGTGACTCTGGGGCCAACGTCCTGACTTTC.

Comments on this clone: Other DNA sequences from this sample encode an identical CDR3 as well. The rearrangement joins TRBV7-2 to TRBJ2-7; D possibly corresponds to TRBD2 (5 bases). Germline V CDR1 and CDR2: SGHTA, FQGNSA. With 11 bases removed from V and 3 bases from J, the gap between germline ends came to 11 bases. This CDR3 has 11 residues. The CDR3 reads CASSRGYEQYF. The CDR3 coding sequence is TGTGCCTCTTCTCGGGGCTACGAGCAGTACTTC.

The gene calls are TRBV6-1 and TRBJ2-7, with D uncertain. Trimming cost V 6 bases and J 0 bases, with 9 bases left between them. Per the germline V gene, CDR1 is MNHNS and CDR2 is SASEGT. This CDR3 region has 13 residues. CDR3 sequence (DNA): TGTGCCAGCAGGCAGGAGAGCTCCTACGAGCAGTACTTC. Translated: CASRQESSYEQYF.